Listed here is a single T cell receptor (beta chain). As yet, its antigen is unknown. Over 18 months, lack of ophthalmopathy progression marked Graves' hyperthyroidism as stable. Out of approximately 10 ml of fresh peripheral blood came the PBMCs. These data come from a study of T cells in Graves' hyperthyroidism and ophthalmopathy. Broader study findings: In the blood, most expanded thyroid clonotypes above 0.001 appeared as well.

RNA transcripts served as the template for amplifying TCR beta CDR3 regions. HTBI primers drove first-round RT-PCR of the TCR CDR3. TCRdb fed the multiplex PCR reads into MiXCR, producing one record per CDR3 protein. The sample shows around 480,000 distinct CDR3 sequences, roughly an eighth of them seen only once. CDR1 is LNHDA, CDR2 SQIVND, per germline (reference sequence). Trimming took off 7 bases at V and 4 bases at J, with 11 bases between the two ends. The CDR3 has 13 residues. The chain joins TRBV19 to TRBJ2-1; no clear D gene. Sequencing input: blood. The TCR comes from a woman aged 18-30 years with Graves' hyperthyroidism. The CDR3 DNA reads TGTGCCAGTACCATGGGGTATTACAATGAGCAGTTCTTC. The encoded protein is CASTMGYYNEQFF.